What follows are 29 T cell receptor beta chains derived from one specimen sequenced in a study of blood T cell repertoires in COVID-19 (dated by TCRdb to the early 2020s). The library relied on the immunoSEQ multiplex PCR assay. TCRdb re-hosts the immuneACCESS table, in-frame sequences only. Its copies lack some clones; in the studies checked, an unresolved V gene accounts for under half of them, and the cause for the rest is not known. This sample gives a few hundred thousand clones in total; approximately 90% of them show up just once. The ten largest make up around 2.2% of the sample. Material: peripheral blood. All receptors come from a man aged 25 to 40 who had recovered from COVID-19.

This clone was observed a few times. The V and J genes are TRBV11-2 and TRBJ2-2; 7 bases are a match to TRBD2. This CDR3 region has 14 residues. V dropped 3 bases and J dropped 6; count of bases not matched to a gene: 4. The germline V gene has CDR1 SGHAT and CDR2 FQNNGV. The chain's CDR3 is CASSFSAGAGELFF. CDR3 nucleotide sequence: TGTGCCAGCAGCTTCTCCGCGGGGGCCGGGGAGCTGTTTTTT.

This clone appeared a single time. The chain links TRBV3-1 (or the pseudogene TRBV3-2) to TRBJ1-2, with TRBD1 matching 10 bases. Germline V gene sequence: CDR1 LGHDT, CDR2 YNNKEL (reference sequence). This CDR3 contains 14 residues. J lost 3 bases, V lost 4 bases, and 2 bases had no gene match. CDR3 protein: CASSPTGGDYGYTF. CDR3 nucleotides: TGTGCCAGCAGCCCGACAGGGGGCGACTATGGCTACACCTTC.

CDR3 DNA: TGTGCCAGCTCAACCCAACACGTACACAGGGCCATAAGTCAGCCCCAGCATTTT. Protein: CASSTQHVHRAISQPQHF. The rearrangement links TRBV18 to TRBJ1-5, with a weak D call TRBD1 (6 bases). CDR1 and CDR2 (germline): KGHSH, LQKENI. Trimming shortened V by 5 bases and J by 6 bases, and 26 bases separated the two germline ends. This CDR3 is 18 amino acids long.

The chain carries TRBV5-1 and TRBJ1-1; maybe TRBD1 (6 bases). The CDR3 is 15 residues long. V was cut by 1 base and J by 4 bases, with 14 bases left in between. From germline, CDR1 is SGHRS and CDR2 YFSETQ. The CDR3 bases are TGCGCCAGCAGCTTGAACAGGGTTTCGGGCACTGAAGCTTTCTTT. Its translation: CASSLNRVSGTEAFF.

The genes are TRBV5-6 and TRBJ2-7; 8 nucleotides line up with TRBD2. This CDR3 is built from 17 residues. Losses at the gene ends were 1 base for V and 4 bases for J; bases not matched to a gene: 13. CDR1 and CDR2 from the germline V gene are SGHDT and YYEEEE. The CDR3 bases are TGTGCCAGCAGCTTGCTAGCGGGCCCTTTGCCCCAATACGAGCAGTACTTC. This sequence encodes CASSLLAGPLPQYEQYF.

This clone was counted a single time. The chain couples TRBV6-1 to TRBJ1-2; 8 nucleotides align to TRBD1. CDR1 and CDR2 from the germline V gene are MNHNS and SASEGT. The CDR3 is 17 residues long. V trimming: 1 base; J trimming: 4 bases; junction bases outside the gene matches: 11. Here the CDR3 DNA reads TGTGCCAGCAGTGAAGTTGTTGGTTCGACAGGGGCCTATGGCTACACCTTC. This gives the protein CASSEVVGSTGAYGYTF.

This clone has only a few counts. The CDR3 bases are TGTGCCACCAGCAGAGCGCGGAGTACGGGTCCGTGGTGGGCTTTCTTT. Protein: CATSRARSTGPWWAFF. V usage is TRBV15 and J usage is TRBJ1-1; D remains ambiguous. V was trimmed by 1 base and J by 11 bases, leaving 23 bases between them. The CDR3 has 16 amino acids. Germline values: CDR1 LNHNV, CDR2 YYDKDF (reference sequence).

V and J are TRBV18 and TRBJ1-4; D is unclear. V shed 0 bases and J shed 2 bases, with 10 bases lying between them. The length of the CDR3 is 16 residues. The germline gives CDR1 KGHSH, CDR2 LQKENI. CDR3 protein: CASSPPILATNEKLFF. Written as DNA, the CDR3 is TGTGCCAGCTCACCACCGATACTCGCCACTAATGAAAAACTGTTTTTT.

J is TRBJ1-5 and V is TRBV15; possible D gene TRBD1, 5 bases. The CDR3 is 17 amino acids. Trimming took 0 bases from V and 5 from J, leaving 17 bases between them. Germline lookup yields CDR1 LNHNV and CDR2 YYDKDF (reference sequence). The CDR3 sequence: CATSRDLKGSLDQPQHF. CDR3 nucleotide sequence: TGTGCCACCAGCAGAGATCTTAAGGGGTCGCTAGATCAGCCCCAGCATTTT.

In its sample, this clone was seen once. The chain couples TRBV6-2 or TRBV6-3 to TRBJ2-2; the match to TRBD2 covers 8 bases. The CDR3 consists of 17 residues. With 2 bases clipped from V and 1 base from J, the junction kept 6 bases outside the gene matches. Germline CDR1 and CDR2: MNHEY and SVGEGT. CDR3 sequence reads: CASSYILAGGNTGELFF. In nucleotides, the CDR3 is TGTGCCAGCAGTTACATCCTCGCGGGGGGGAACACCGGGGAGCTGTTTTTT.

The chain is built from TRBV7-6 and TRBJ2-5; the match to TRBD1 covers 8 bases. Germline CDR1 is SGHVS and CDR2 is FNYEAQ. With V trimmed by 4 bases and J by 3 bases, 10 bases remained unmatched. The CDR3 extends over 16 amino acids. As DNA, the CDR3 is TGTGCCAGCAGCTCGCCTACCGGACAGGGAAAAGAGACCCAGTACTTC. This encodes CASSSPTGQGKETQYF. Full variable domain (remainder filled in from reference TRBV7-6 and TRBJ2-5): GAGVSQSPRYKVTKRGQDVALRCDPISGHVSLYWYRQALGQGPEFLTYFNYEAQQDKSGLPNDRFSAERPEGSISTLTIQRTEQRDSAMYRCASSSPTGQGKETQYFGPGTRLLVL.

The CDR3 coding sequence is TGTGCCAGCAGTGAGCCGCGGACTTGGGGCTCCTACGAGCAGTACTTC. This translates into CASSEPRTWGSYEQYF. The chain recombines TRBV6-2 or TRBV6-3 with TRBJ2-7, with TRBD2 as a possible D gene (5 bases). The CDR3 covers 16 residues. Germline CDR1 and CDR2: MNHEY and SVGEGT. The V end was cut by 5 bases, the J end by 0 bases, with 17 bases between.

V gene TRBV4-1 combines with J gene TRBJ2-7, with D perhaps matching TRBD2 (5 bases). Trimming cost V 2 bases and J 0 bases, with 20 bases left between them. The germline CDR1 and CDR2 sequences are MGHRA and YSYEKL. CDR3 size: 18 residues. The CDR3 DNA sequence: TGCGCCAGCAGCCAACAGAGGCTAGCAGGCTTGGGCTCCTACGAGCAGTACTTC. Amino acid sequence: CASSQQRLAGLGSYEQYF.

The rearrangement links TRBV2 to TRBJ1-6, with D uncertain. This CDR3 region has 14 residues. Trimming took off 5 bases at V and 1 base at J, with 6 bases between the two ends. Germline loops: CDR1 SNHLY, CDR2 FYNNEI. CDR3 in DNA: TGTGCCAGCAGTAGACAATCCTATAATTCACCCCTCCACTTT. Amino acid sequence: CASSRQSYNSPLHF.

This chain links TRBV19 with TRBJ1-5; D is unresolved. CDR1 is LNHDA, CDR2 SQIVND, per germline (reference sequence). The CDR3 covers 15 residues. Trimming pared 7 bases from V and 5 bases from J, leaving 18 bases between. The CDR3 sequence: CASTPRGSFDQPQHF. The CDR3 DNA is TGTGCCAGTACTCCACGGGGAAGTTTTGATCAGCCCCAGCATTTT.

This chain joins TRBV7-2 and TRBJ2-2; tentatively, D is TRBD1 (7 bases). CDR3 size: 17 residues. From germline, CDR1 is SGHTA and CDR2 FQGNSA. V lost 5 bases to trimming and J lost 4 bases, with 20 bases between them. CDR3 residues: CASSISWGQGGTGELFF. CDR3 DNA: TGTGCCAGCAGCATTAGCTGGGGGCAGGGGGGCACCGGGGAGCTGTTTTTT.

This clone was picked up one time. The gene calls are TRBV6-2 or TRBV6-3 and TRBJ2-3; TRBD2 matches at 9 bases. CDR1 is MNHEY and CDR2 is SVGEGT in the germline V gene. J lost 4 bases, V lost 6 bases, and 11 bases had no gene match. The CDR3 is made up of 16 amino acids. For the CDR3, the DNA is TGTGCCAGCAGCCCTTGGGTAGCGGGGGACTCAGATACGCAGTATTTT. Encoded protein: CASSPWVAGDSDTQYF.

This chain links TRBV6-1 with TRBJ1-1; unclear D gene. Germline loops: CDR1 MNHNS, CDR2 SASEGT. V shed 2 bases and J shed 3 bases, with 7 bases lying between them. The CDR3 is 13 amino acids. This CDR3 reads CASSEREDTEAFF. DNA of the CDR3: TGTGCCAGCAGTGAAAGGGAGGACACTGAAGCTTTCTTT.

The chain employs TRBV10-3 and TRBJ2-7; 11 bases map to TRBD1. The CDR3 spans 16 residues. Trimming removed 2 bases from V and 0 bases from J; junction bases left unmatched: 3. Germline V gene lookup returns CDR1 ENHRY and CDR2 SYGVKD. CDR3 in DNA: TGTGCCATCAGTGAGCCGGACAGGGGGCTCTCCTACGAGCAGTACTTC. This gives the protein CAISEPDRGLSYEQYF.

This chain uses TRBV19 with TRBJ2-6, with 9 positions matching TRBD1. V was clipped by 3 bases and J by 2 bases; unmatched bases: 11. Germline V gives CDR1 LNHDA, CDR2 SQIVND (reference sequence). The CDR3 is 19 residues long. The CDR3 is CASSIFRTGAVTGANVLTF. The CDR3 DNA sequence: TGTGCCAGTAGTATTTTTAGGACAGGGGCCGTTACTGGGGCCAACGTCCTGACTTTC.

CDR3 residues: CASSNWASRSYEQYF. The CDR3 bases are TGTGCCAGTAGTAATTGGGCTTCCAGGTCCTACGAGCAGTACTTC. The chain combines TRBV19 with TRBJ2-7, with D unclear. The CDR3 sequence is 15 residues long. V dropped 4 bases and J dropped 1 base, with 14 bases sitting between them. Germline-derived CDR1 and CDR2 are LNHDA and SQIVND (reference sequence).

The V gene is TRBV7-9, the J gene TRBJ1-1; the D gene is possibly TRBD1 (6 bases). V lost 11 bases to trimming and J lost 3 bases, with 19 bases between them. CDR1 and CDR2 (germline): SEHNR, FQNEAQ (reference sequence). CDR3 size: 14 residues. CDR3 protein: CAWKGGLDYTEAFF. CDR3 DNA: TGTGCCTGGAAGGGGGGGCTTGATTACACTGAAGCTTTCTTT.

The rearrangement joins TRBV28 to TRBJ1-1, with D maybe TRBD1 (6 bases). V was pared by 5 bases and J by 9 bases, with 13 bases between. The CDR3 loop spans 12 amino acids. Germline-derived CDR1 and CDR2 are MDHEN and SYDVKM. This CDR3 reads CASSLPRGKAFF. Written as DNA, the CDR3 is TGTGCCAGCAGTCTCCCCAGGGGAAAAGCTTTCTTT.

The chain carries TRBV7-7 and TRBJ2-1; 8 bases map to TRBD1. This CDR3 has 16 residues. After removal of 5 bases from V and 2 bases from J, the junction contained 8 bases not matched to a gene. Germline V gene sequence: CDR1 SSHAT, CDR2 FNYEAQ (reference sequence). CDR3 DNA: TGTGCCAGCAGCCCGCTAGAACAGGGGGCCTACAATGAGCAGTTCTTC. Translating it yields CASSPLEQGAYNEQFF.

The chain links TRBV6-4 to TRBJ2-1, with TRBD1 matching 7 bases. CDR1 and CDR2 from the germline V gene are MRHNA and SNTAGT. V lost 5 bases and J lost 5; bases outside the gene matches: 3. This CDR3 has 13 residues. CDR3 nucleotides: TGTGCCAGCAGTCAGGGACAGAACAATGAGCAGTTCTTC. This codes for CASSQGQNNEQFF.

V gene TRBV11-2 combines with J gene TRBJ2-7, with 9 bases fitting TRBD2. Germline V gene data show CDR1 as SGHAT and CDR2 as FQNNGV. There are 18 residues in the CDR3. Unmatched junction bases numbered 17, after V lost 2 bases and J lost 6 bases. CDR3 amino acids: CASSLIVRGGIKSSEQYF. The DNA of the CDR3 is TGTGCCAGCAGCTTAATAGTGCGGGGGGGTATTAAATCTTCCGAGCAGTACTTC. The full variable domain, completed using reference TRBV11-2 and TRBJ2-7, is EAGVAQSPRYKIIEKRQSVAFWCNPISGHATLYWYQQILGQGPKLLIQFQNNGVVDDSQLPKDRFSAERLKGVDSTLKIQPAKLEDSAVYLCASSLIVRGGIKSSEQYFGPGTRLTVT.

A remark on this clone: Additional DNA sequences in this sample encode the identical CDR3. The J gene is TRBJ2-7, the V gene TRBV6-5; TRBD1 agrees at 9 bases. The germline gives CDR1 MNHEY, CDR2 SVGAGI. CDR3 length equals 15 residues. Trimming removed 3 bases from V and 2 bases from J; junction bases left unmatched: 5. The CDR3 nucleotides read TGTGCCAGCAGTTATTCCGGGACAGGGCCCTACGAGCAGTACTTC. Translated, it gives CASSYSGTGPYEQYF.

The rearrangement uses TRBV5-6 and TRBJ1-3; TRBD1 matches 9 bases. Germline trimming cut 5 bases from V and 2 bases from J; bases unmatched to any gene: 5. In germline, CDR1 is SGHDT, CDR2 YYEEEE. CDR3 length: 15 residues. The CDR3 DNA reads TGTGCCAGCAGTCCAACAGGGGGCACTGGAAACACCATATATTTT. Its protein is CASSPTGGTGNTIYF.

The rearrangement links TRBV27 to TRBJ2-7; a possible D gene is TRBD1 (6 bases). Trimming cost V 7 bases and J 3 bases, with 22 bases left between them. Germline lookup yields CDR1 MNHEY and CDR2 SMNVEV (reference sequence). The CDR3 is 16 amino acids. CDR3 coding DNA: TGTGCCAGCATCCCCGTAGGGGGACCGGCAATCTACGAGCAGTACTTC. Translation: CASIPVGGPAIYEQYF.